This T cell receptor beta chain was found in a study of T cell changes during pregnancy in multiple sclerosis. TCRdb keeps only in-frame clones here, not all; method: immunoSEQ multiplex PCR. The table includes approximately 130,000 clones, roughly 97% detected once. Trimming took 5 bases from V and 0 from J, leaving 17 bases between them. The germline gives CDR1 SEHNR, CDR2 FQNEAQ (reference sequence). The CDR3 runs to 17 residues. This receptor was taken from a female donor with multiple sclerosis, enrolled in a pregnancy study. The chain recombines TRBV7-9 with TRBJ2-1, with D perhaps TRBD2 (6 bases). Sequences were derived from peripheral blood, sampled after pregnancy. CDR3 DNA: TGTGCCAGCAGCCCAGCGGGCGGGACTTCCTCCTACAATGAGCAGTTCTTC. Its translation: CASSPAGGTSSYNEQFF.